This T cell receptor beta chain was sequenced in a study of cytomegalovirus exposure and HLA in healthy donors. This clone was recorded a few times. In the PCR, 60 Vbeta and 13 Jbeta primers were used. Sequencing used immunoSEQ multiplex PCR; TCRdb keeps in-frame clones, though not all of them. The sample lists about 200,000 clones, around 82% occurring once. The trim removed 2 bases at V and 9 bases at J, leaving 8 bases unmatched. Per germline, CDR1 SGDLS and CDR2 YYNGEE. CDR3 size: 15 residues. This sequence joins TRBV9 and TRBJ2-5; 12 positions match TRBD1. The clonotype was recovered from a woman aged 25 to 39 in good health and CMV-seronegative. The specimen was PBMCs. The CDR3 here is CASSVGTGGISAQYF. The CDR3 DNA follows: TGTGCCAGCAGCGTTGGGACAGGGGGCATCTCTGCCCAGTACTTC.